Following are 4 T cell receptor beta chains from one sample sequenced in a study of cytomegalovirus exposure and HLA in healthy donors. Primers: 60 Vbeta forward and 13 Jbeta reverse. The data were produced by immunoSEQ multiplex PCR, yet TCRdb's version contains in-frame clones alone and is incomplete. The repertoire holds about 130,000 clones, just over 75% seen once, with roughly 1.9% in the top ten. Sequencing was carried out using PBMCs. Every receptor here comes from a woman in her forties or fifties in good health and CMV-seronegative.

The genes are TRBV7-2 and TRBJ2-1; 12 nucleotides line up with TRBD2. The CDR3 has 16 amino acids. V lost 2 bases to trimming and J lost 5 bases; unmatched junction nucleotides: 4. Germline loops: CDR1 SGHTA, CDR2 FQGNSA. The CDR3 sequence is CASSLRRTSGDNEQFF. Written as DNA, the CDR3 is TGTGCCAGCAGCTTACGCCGGACTAGCGGGGACAATGAGCAGTTCTTC.

This chain links TRBV7-3 with TRBJ2-5; 11 bases agree with TRBD2. CDR1 is SGHTA, CDR2 FQGTGA, per germline. This CDR3 is built from 14 residues. V lost 3 bases, J lost 7 bases, and 4 bases stayed unmatched. In DNA form, the CDR3 reads TGTGCCAGCAGCTTGGGGACTAGCGGAGGGACCCAGTACTTC. Translating gives CASSLGTSGGTQYF. The full variable domain, completed using reference TRBV7-3 and TRBJ2-5, is GAGVSQTPSNKVTEKGKYVELRCDPISGHTALYWYRQSLGQGPEFLIYFQGTGAADDSGLPNDRFFAVRPEGSVSTLKIQRTERGDSAVYLCASSLGTSGGTQYFGPGTRLLVL.

The gene calls are TRBV2 and TRBJ2-2, with a possible D match to TRBD1 (6 bases). This CDR3 contains 14 residues. V was trimmed by 6 bases and J by 4 bases, leaving 12 bases between them. CDR1 is SNHLY, CDR2 FYNNEI, per germline. For the CDR3, the DNA is TGTGCCAGCAGGGGGACATCCTTCACCGGGGAGCTGTTTTTT. Encoded protein: CASRGTSFTGELFF.

The V gene is TRBV29-1, the J gene TRBJ1-1, with 8 bases aligning to TRBD1. Germline trimming cut 0 bases from V and 1 base from J; bases unmatched to any gene: 4. The CDR3 consists of 15 residues. Germline V gene lookup returns CDR1 SQVTM and CDR2 ANQGSEA. CDR3 sequence reads: CSVEDRTGRNTEAFF. Written as DNA, the CDR3 is TGCAGCGTTGAAGATCGGACAGGGCGGAACACTGAAGCTTTCTTT.